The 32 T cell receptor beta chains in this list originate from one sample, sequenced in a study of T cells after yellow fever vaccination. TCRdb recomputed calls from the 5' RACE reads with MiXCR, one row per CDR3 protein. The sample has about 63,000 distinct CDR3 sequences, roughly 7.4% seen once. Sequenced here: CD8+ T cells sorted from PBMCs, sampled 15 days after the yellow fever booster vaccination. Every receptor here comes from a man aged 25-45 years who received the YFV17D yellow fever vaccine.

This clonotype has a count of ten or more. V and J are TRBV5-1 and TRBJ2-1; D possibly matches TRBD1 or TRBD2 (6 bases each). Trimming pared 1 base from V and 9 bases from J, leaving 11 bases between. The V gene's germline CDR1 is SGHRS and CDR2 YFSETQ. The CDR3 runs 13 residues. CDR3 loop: CASSLTGAGEQFF. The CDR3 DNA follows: TGCGCCAGCAGCTTGACGGGGGCAGGTGAGCAGTTCTTC. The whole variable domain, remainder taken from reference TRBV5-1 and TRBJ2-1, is KAGVTQTPRYLIKTRGQQVTLSCSPISGHRSVSWYQQTPGQGLQFLFEYFSETQRNKGNFPGRFSGRQFSNSRSEMNVSTLELGDSALYLCASSLTGAGEQFFGPGTRLTVL.

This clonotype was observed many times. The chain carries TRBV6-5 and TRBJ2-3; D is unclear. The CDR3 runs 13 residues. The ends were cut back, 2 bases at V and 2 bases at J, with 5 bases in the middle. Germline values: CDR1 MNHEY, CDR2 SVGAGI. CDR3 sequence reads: CASSYGFTDTQYF. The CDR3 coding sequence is TGTGCCAGCAGTTACGGGTTCACAGATACGCAGTATTTT.

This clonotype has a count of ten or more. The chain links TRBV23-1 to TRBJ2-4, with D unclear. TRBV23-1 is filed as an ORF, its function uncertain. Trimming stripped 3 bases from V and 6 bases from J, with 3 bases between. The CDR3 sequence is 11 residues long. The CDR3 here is CASSHGNIQYF. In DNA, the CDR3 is TGCGCCAGCAGTCACGGAAACATTCAGTACTTC.

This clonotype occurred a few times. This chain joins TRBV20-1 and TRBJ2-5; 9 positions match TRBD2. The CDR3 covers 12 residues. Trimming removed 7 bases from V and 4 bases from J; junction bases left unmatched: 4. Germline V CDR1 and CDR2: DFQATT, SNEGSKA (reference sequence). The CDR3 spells CSVAGEGETQYF. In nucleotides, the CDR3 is TGCAGTGTAGCGGGGGAGGGAGAGACCCAGTACTTC.

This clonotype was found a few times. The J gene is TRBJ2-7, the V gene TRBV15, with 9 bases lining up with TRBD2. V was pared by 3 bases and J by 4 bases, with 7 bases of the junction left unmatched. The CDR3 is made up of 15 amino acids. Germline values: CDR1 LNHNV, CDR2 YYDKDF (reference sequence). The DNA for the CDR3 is TGTGCCACCAGCAGCTCCTTGGCGGGAGGGTACGAGCAGTACTTC. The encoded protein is CATSSSLAGGYEQYF.

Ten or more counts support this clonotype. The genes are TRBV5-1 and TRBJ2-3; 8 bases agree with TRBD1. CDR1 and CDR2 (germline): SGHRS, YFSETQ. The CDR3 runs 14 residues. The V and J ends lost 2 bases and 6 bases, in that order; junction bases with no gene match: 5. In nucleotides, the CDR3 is TGCGCCAGCAGCTTAGGGACAGGCCGCGATACGCAGTATTTT. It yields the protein CASSLGTGRDTQYF.

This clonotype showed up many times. CDR3 bases: TGTGCCAGCAGTTTTTCGGCGGTTAGGGCCGAATCGGAGACCCAGTACTTC. It codes for CASSFSAVRAESETQYF. The genes are TRBV27 and TRBJ2-5; D unresolved. The CDR3 totals 17 residues. V lost 3 bases and J lost 5, with 22 bases in between. CDR1 MNHEY and CDR2 SMNVEV come from the germline V gene (reference sequence).

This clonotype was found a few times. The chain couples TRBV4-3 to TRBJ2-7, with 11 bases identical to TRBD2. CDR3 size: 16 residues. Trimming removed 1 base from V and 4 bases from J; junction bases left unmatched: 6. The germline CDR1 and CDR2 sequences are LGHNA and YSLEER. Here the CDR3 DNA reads TGCGCCAGCAGCCAAGGGGTCGGGACTAGCGGTTACGAGCAGTACTTC. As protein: CASSQGVGTSGYEQYF.

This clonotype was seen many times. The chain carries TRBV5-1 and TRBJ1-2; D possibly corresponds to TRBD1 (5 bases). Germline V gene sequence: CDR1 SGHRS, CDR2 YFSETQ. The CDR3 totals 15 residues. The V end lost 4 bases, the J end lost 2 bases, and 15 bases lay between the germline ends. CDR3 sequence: CASSAGATGNYGYTF. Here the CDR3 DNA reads TGCGCCAGCAGCGCCGGGGCCACGGGGAACTATGGCTACACCTTC.

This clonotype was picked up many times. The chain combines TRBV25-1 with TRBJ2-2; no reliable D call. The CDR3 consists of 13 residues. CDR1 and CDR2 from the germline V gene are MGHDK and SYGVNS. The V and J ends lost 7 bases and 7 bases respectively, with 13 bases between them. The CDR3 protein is CASNLGRGGELFF. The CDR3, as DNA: TGTGCCAGCAACCTCGGACGAGGCGGGGAGCTGTTTTTT.

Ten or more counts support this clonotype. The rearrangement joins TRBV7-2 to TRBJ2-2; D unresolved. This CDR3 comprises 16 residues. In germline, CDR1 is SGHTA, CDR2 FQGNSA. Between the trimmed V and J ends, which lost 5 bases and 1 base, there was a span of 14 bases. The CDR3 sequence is CASSLDGHLNTGELFF. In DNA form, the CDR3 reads TGTGCCAGCAGCCTAGACGGCCACCTGAACACCGGGGAGCTGTTTTTT. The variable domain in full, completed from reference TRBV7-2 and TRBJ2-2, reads GAGVSQSPSNKVTEKGKDVELRCDPISGHTALYWYRQSLGQGLEFLIYFQGNSAPDKSGLPSDRFSAERTGGSVSTLTIQRTQQEDSAVYLCASSLDGHLNTGELFFGEGSRLTVL.

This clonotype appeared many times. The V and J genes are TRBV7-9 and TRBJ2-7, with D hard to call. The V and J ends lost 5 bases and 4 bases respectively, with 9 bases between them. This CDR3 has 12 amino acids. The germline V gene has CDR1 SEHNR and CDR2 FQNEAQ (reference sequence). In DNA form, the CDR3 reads TGTGCCAGCAGCCCCTTTTCATACGAGCAGTACTTC. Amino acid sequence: CASSPFSYEQYF. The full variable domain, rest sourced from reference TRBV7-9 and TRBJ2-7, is DTGVSQNPRHKITKRGQNVTFRCDPISEHNRLYWYRQTLGQGPEFLTYFQNEAQLEKSRLLSDRFSAERPKGSFSTLEIQRTEQGDSAMYLCASSPFSYEQYFGPGTRLTVT.

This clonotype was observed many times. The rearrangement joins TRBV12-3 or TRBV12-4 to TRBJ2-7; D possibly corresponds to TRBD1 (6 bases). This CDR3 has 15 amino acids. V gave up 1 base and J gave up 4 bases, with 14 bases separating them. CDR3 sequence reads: CASSLGSDSSYEQYF. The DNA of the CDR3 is TGTGCCAGCAGTTTAGGTTCGGACAGTTCGTACGAGCAGTACTTC.

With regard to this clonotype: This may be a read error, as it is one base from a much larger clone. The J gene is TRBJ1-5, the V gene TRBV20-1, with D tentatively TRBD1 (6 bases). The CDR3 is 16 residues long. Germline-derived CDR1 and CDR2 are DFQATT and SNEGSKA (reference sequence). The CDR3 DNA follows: TGCATTGCTAGGGGACCCAGGGGCGGGAGCAATCAGCCCCAGCATTTT. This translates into CIARGPRGGSNQPQHF.

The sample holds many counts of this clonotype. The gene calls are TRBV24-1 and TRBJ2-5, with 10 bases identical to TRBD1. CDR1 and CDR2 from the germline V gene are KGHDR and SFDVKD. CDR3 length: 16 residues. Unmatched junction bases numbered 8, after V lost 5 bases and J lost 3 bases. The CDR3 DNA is TGTGCCACCAGTGTTCGCCCCGGGACAGGGGAAGAGACCCAGTACTTC. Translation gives CATSVRPGTGEETQYF.

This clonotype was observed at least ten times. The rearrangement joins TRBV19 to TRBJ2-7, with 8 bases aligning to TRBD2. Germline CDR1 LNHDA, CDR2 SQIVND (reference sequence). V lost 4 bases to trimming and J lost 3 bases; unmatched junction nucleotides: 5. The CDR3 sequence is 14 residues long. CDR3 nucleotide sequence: TGTGCCAGTAGTAGTAGCGGGGTAATCTACGAGCAGTACTTC. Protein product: CASSSSGVIYEQYF.

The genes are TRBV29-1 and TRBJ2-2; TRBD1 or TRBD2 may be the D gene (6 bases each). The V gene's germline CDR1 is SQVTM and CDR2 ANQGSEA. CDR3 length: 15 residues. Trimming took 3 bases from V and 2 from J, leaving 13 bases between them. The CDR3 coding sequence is TGCAGCGTTGATTCGGGGGCACCTAACACCGGGGAGCTGTTTTTT. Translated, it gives CSVDSGAPNTGELFF.

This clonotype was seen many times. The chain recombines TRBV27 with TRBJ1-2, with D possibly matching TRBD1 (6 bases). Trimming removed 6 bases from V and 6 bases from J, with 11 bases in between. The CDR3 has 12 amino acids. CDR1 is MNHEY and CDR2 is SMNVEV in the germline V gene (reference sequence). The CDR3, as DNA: TGTGCCAGCAGACAGGGATGGGATGGCTACACCTTC. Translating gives CASRQGWDGYTF.

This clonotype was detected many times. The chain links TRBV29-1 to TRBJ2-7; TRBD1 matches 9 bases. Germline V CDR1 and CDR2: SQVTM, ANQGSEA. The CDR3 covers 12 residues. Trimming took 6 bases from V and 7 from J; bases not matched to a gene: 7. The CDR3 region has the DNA TGCAGCGTCGCCGGGACAGGGAGGGAGCAGTACTTC. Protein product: CSVAGTGREQYF.

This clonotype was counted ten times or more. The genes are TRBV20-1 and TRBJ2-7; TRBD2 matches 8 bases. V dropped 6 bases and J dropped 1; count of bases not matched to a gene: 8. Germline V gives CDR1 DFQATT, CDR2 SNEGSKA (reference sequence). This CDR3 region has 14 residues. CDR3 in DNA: TGCAGTGCCCGCGGGAGGTGGAGATCCTACGAGCAGTACTTC. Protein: CSARGRWRSYEQYF.

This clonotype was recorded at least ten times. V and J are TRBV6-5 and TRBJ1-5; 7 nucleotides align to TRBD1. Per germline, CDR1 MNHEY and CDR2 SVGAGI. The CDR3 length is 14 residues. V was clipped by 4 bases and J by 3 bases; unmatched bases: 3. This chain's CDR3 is CASSSTGYNQPQHF. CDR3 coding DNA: TGTGCCAGCAGTTCGACAGGGTACAATCAGCCCCAGCATTTT.

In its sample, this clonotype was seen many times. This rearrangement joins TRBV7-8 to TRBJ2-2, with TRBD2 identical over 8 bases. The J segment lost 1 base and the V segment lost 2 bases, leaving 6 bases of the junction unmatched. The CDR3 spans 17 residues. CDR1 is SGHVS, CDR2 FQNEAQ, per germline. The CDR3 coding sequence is TGTGCCAGCAGCTTACTTCCGACTAGCGTGAACACCGGGGAGCTGTTTTTT. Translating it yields CASSLLPTSVNTGELFF.

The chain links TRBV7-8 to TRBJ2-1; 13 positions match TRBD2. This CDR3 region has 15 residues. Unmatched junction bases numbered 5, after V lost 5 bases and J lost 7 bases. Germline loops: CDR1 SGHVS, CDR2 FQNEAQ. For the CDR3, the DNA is TGTGCCAGCAGCCAGGGGACTAGCGGGATTAATGAGCAGTTCTTC. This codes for CASSQGTSGINEQFF.

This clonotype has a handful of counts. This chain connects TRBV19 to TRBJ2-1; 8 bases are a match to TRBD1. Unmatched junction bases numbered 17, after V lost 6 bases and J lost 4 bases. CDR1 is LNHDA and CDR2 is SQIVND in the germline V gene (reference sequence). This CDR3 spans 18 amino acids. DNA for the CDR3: TGTGCCAGTAGACCGGGACCAACAGGGGGAGGACGATACAATGAGCAGTTCTTC. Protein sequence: CASRPGPTGGGRYNEQFF.

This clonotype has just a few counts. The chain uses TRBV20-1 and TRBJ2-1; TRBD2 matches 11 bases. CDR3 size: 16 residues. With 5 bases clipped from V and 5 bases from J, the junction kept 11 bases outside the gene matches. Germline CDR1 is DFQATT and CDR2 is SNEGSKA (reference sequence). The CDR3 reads CSAYQLAGGPDNEQFF. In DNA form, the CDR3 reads TGCAGTGCTTATCAATTAGCGGGAGGGCCGGACAATGAGCAGTTCTTC.

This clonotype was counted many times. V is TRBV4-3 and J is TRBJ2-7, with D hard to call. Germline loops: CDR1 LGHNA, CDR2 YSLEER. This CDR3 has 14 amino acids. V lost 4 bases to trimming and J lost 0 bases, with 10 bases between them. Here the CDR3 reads CASSPELSSYEQYF. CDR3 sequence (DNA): TGCGCCAGCAGCCCGGAACTTAGCTCCTACGAGCAGTACTTC.

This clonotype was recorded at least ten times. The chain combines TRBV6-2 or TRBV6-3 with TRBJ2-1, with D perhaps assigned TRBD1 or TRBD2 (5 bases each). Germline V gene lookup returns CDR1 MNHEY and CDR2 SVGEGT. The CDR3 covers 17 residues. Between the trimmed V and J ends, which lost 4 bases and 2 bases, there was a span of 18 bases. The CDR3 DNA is TGTGCCAGCAGTTGGGGGAGTATCGGGCCGACCTACAATGAGCAGTTCTTC. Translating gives CASSWGSIGPTYNEQFF.

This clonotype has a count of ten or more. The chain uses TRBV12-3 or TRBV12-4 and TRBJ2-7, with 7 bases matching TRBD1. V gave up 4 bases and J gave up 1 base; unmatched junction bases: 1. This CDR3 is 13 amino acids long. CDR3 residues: CASSSTGSYEQYF. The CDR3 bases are TGTGCCAGCAGTTCGACAGGGTCCTACGAGCAGTACTTC.

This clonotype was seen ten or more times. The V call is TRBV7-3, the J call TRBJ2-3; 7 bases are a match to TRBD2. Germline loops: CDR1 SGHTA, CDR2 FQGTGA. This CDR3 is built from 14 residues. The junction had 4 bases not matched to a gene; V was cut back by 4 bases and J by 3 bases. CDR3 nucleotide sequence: TGTGCCAGCAGCTCTAGCGGAACGACAGATACGCAGTATTTT. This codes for CASSSSGTTDTQYF.

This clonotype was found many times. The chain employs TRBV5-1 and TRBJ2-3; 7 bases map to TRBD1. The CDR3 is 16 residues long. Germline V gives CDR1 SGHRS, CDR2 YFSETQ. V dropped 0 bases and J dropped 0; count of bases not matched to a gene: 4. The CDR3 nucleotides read TGCGCCAGCAGCTTGGCTCCGGGACAGAGCACAGATACGCAGTATTTT. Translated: CASSLAPGQSTDTQYF.

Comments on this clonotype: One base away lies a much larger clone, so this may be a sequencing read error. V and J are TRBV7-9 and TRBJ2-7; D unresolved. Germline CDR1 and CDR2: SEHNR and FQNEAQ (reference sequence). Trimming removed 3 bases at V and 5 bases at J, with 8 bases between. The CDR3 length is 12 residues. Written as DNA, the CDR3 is TGTGCCAGCAGCTTCGGGTCTCACGAGCAGTACTTC. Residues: CASSFGSHEQYF.

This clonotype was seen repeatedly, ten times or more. DNA of the CDR3: TGCGCCAGCAGCGGGACTAGCGGACTTTACAATGAGCAGTTCTTC. Translation gives CASSGTSGLYNEQFF. This rearrangement joins TRBV5-1 to TRBJ2-1; TRBD2 aligns across 11 bases. Trimming cost V 4 bases and J 4 bases; bases outside gene matches: 4. Per the germline V gene, CDR1 is SGHRS and CDR2 is YFSETQ. CDR3 size: 15 residues.